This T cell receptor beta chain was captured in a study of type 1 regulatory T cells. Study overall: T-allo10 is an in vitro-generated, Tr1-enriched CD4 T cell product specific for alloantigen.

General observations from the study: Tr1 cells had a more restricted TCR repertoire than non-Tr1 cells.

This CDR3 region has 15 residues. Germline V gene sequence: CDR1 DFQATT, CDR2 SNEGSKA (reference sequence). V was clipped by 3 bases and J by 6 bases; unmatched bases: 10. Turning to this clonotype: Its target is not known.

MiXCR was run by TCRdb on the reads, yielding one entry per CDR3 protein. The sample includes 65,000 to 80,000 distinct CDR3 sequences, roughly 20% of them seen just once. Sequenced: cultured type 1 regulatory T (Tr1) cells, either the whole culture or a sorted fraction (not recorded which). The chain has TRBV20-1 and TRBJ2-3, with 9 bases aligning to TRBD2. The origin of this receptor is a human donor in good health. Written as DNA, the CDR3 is TGCAGTGCTAGTTGGCGGGAGGGCCTCGGGGATACGCAGTATTTT. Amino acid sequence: CSASWREGLGDTQYF.